Presented here are 27 T cell receptor beta chains from one specimen sequenced in a study of blood T cell repertoires in COVID-19. Libraries were prepared by immunoSEQ multiplex PCR; TCRdb keeps only in-frame clonotypes and omits some of them. The data contain 50,000 to 80,000 clones, roughly 90% of them seen just once; the ten biggest clones take up roughly 9.2%. Sequencing was performed on peripheral blood. These receptors came from an elderly woman with active COVID-19.

This clone showed up just a few times. J is TRBJ1-6 and V is TRBV30; D is perhaps TRBD1 (6 bases). This CDR3 contains 13 residues. V lost 2 bases and J 8 bases, leaving 10 bases between the germline ends. Germline V CDR1 and CDR2: GTSNPN, SVGIG (reference sequence). The CDR3 spells CAWSTTGDSPLHF. CDR3 bases: TGTGCCTGGAGTACGACAGGAGATTCACCCCTCCACTTT.

The chain couples TRBV7-2 to TRBJ2-1; 7 bases fit TRBD1. Germline V gene sequence: CDR1 SGHTA, CDR2 FQGNSA. Losses at the gene ends were 4 bases for V and 9 bases for J; bases not matched to a gene: 3. This CDR3 has 12 amino acids. The CDR3 sequence: CASSSTGAEQFF. The CDR3 DNA is TGTGCCAGCAGCTCCACAGGGGCTGAGCAGTTCTTC.

This chain joins TRBV27 and TRBJ2-2; 7 positions match TRBD1. CDR3 size: 15 residues. In germline, CDR1 is MNHEY, CDR2 SMNVEV (reference sequence). J gave up 4 bases and V 3 bases, and 5 bases lay outside the gene matches. DNA for the CDR3: TGTGCCAGCAGTTTTGAACAGGGGTTCACCGGGGAGCTGTTTTTT. Its protein is CASSFEQGFTGELFF.

The rearrangement joins TRBV19 to TRBJ2-2; the match to TRBD2 covers 12 bases. The CDR3 is made up of 14 amino acids. Germline V gene data show CDR1 as LNHDA and CDR2 as SQIVND (reference sequence). After removal of 6 bases from V and 6 bases from J, the junction contained 2 bases not matched to a gene. CDR3: CASSTSGGPGELFF. CDR3 nucleotide sequence: TGTGCCAGTAGCACTAGCGGGGGGCCCGGGGAGCTGTTTTTT.

The genes are TRBV3-1 (or the pseudogene TRBV3-2) and TRBJ1-3, with D unresolved. Trimming cost V 0 bases and J 2 bases, with 8 bases left between them. CDR3 length equals 15 residues. Per the germline V gene, CDR1 is LGHDT and CDR2 is YNNKEL (reference sequence). The chain's CDR3 is CASSQDITAGNTIYF. The CDR3 bases are TGTGCCAGCAGCCAAGATATAACTGCTGGAAACACCATATATTTT.

The V call is TRBV6-2 or TRBV6-3, the J call TRBJ2-2; 7 bases align to TRBD2. CDR3 length: 15 residues. Germline values: CDR1 MNHEY, CDR2 SVGEGT. With 5 bases clipped from V and 0 bases from J, the junction kept 3 bases outside the gene matches. The CDR3 here is CASSTLAANTGELFF. The CDR3 DNA reads TGTGCCAGCAGTACCCTAGCGGCGAACACCGGGGAGCTGTTTTTT.

The V gene is TRBV30, the J gene TRBJ2-1; 8 nucleotides line up with TRBD2. The V and J ends lost 0 bases and 7 bases, in that order; junction bases with no gene match: 8. The CDR3 sequence is 15 residues long. Germline V gives CDR1 GTSNPN, CDR2 SVGIG (reference sequence). This CDR3 is CAWSVRGSGGNEQFF. DNA of the CDR3: TGTGCCTGGAGTGTACGCGGGAGCGGGGGTAATGAGCAGTTCTTC. The variable domain in full, with the rest retrieved from reference TRBV30 and TRBJ2-1, is SQTIHQWPATLVQPVGSPLSLECTVEGTSNPNLYWYRQAAGRGLQLLFYSVGIGQISSEVPQNLSASRPQDRQFILSSKKLLLSDSGFYLCAWSVRGSGGNEQFFGPGTRLTVL.

The gene calls are TRBV7-2 and TRBJ2-3; 11 bases match TRBD2. From germline, CDR1 is SGHTA and CDR2 FQGNSA. The CDR3 contains 16 residues. J lost 0 bases, V lost 5 bases, and 4 bases had no gene match. The chain's CDR3 is CASSGRTSGSTDTQYF. The CDR3 nucleotides are TGTGCCAGCAGCGGCAGGACTAGCGGGAGCACAGATACGCAGTATTTT.

This chain links TRBV11-3 with TRBJ1-1, with a tentative D call TRBD1 (6 bases). CDR3 length: 13 residues. V was pared by 5 bases and J by 1 base, with 8 bases between. Germline V CDR1 and CDR2: SGHNT, YENEEA. CDR3 nucleotides: TGTGCCAGCAGCCGGGACACGAACACTGAAGCTTTCTTT. It translates to CASSRDTNTEAFF.

The J gene is TRBJ1-2, the V gene TRBV19; D remains ambiguous. Germline V gene data show CDR1 as LNHDA and CDR2 as SQIVND (reference sequence). V lost 3 bases and J lost 2, with 10 bases in between. The CDR3 loop spans 14 amino acids. Here the CDR3 DNA reads TGTGCCAGTAGTATCCCGGGTTTAAACTATGGCTACACCTTC. As protein: CASSIPGLNYGYTF. The variable domain in full, completed from reference TRBV19 and TRBJ1-2, reads DGGITQSPKYLFRKEGQNVTLSCEQNLNHDAMYWYRQDPGQGLRLIYYSQIVNDFQKGDIAEGYSVSREKKESFPLTVTSAQKNPTAFYLCASSIPGLNYGYTFGSGTRLTVV.

The rearrangement links TRBV3-1 (or the pseudogene TRBV3-2) to TRBJ2-3; 8 nucleotides match TRBD1. V gave up 4 bases and J gave up 5 bases; unmatched junction bases: 8. The germline V gene encodes CDR1 LGHDT and CDR2 YNNKEL (reference sequence). The CDR3 has 15 amino acids. CDR3 in amino acids: CASSRPGQGGDTQYF. CDR3 DNA sequence: TGTGCCAGCAGCCGCCCAGGACAGGGTGGAGATACGCAGTATTTT.

The chain is built from TRBV5-4 and TRBJ2-3; a possible D gene is TRBD2 (5 bases). CDR3 length: 13 amino acids. Germline loops: CDR1 SGHNT, CDR2 YYREEE (reference sequence). V was trimmed by 4 bases and J by 2 bases, leaving 8 bases between them. CDR3 DNA sequence: TGTGCCAGCAGCCGGGATTCCACAGATACGCAGTATTTT. Translated: CASSRDSTDTQYF.

The chain couples TRBV18 to TRBJ2-1; TRBD1 agrees at 10 bases. V lost 6 bases to trimming and J lost 8 bases; unmatched junction nucleotides: 7. CDR1 is KGHSH, CDR2 LQKENI, per germline. The CDR3 spans 14 residues. The CDR3: CASSPGTGVHEQFF. CDR3 in DNA: TGTGCCAGCTCGCCCGGGACAGGGGTCCATGAGCAGTTCTTC.

The rearrangement uses TRBV7-9 and TRBJ2-1; 10 bases fit TRBD2. The germline CDR1 and CDR2 sequences are SEHNR and FQNEAQ (reference sequence). This CDR3 has 16 amino acids. With 5 bases clipped from V and 5 bases from J, the junction kept 9 bases outside the gene matches. The CDR3, as DNA: TGTGCCAGCAGCGCCAGAGCGGGGGGGCCTAACAATGAGCAGTTCTTC. As protein: CASSARAGGPNNEQFF.

The rearrangement uses TRBV10-3 and TRBJ2-5; 10 nucleotides align to TRBD1. Germline V gene data show CDR1 as ENHRY and CDR2 as SYGVKD. This CDR3 region has 15 residues. V lost 6 bases and J lost 5; bases outside the gene matches: 9. CDR3 loop: CAIRGTGAFGETQYF. The CDR3 DNA is TGTGCCATCAGGGGGACAGGGGCGTTCGGGGAGACCCAGTACTTC.

This rearrangement joins TRBV11-2 to TRBJ2-3; 8 bases are shared with TRBD2. CDR1 is SGHAT and CDR2 is FQNNGV in the germline V gene. The CDR3 covers 18 residues. Trimming removed 5 bases from V and 5 bases from J; junction bases left unmatched: 18. CDR3 in amino acids: CASSRRLAQYESGDTQYF. CDR3 nucleotide sequence: TGTGCCAGCAGCCGTCGACTAGCGCAATATGAGTCGGGAGATACGCAGTATTTT.

Comment on this clone: Other DNA sequences in this specimen translate into the identical CDR3. The CDR3 region is CASSQGQPPLHF. Here the CDR3 DNA reads TGTGCCAGCAGCCAGGGGCAGCCACCCCTCCACTTT. This sequence joins TRBV3-1 (or the pseudogene TRBV3-2) and TRBJ1-6; the D gene is possibly TRBD1 (5 bases). The germline V gene encodes CDR1 LGHDT and CDR2 YNNKEL (reference sequence). This CDR3 is 12 amino acids long. The V end was cut by 3 bases, the J end by 11 bases, with 8 bases between.

The chain joins TRBV3-1 (or the pseudogene TRBV3-2) to TRBJ1-1, with a tentative D call TRBD1 (6 bases). Deletions cut 4 bases from V and 5 bases from J, with 20 bases between. CDR3 size: 16 residues. CDR1 is LGHDT and CDR2 is YNNKEL in the germline V gene (reference sequence). This chain's CDR3 is CASSRREEEGGTEAFF. The CDR3 DNA is TGTGCCAGCAGCCGTAGAGAGGAGGAGGGGGGGACTGAAGCTTTCTTT.

V gene TRBV10-2 combines with J gene TRBJ2-5; 7 positions match TRBD2. From germline, CDR1 is WSHSY and CDR2 SAAADI. This CDR3 is built from 14 residues. V was pared by 6 bases and J by 5 bases, with 9 bases of the junction left unmatched. This CDR3 is CASSDLAVVETQYF. The DNA of the CDR3 is TGCGCCAGCAGCGATCTAGCGGTGGTTGAGACCCAGTACTTC.

V gene TRBV7-8 combines with J gene TRBJ2-2, with 8 bases that match TRBD2. The CDR3 is 14 amino acids. Germline V gives CDR1 SGHVS, CDR2 FQNEAQ. With 5 bases clipped from V and 8 bases from J, the junction kept 7 bases outside the gene matches. The CDR3 here is CASSPRTSSGELFF. The CDR3 DNA reads as TGTGCCAGCAGCCCCCGGACTAGCAGTGGGGAGCTGTTTTTT.

The V and J genes are TRBV5-4 and TRBJ2-1; D gene unclear. Germline-derived CDR1 and CDR2 are SGHNT and YYREEE (reference sequence). Trimming shortened V by 2 bases and J by 0 bases, and 9 bases separated the two germline ends. CDR3 length equals 15 residues. This chain's CDR3 is CASSLVGSSYNEQFF. DNA for the CDR3: TGTGCCAGCAGCTTAGTCGGTAGCTCCTACAATGAGCAGTTCTTC.

V usage is TRBV3-1 (or the pseudogene TRBV3-2) and J usage is TRBJ2-1; 10 nucleotides agree with TRBD2. Germline assignment: CDR1 LGHDT and CDR2 YNNKEL (reference sequence). The ends lost 3 bases at V and 3 bases at J; junction bases unmatched: 5. This CDR3 region has 16 residues. The DNA of the CDR3 is TGTGCCAGCAGCCACCGAAGGACTAGCGGCTACAATGAGCAGTTCTTC. Protein sequence: CASSHRRTSGYNEQFF.

The rearrangement uses TRBV29-1 and TRBJ1-1; 8 bases are a match to TRBD1. Per germline, CDR1 SQVTM and CDR2 ANQGSEA. The J segment lost 6 bases and the V segment lost 7 bases, leaving 7 bases of the junction unmatched. There are 12 residues in the CDR3. The CDR3 here is CSGGQGAAEAFF. CDR3 bases: TGCAGCGGCGGCCAGGGGGCGGCTGAAGCTTTCTTT.

The genes are TRBV19 and TRBJ2-2, with unresolved D. The CDR3 spans 15 residues. V lost 3 bases, J lost 4 bases, and 12 bases lay in between. Germline V gene lookup returns CDR1 LNHDA and CDR2 SQIVND (reference sequence). The DNA for the CDR3 is TGTGCCAGTAGTATCAACGGAGTTGGCACCGGGGAGCTGTTTTTT. Its translation is CASSINGVGTGELFF.

J is TRBJ2-3 and V is TRBV6-6, with TRBD2 identical over 10 bases. The trim removed 2 bases at V and 2 bases at J, leaving 1 base unmatched. This CDR3 spans 15 amino acids. Germline loops: CDR1 MNHNY, CDR2 SVGAGI (reference sequence). The CDR3 protein is CASSYSGGATDTQYF. The CDR3 DNA reads as TGTGCCAGCAGTTACAGCGGGGGGGCCACAGATACGCAGTATTTT.

The chain combines TRBV6-2 or TRBV6-3 with TRBJ2-2; 10 bases are a match to TRBD2. The germline gives CDR1 MNHEY, CDR2 SVGEGT. The junction had 7 bases not matched to a gene; V was cut back by 6 bases and J by 3 bases. The CDR3 length is 16 residues. The CDR3 protein is CASSHGLAEDTGELFF. DNA of the CDR3: TGTGCCAGCAGCCATGGACTAGCGGAGGACACCGGGGAGCTGTTTTTT.

The chain is built from TRBV28 and TRBJ1-3; D is unclear. This CDR3 contains 13 residues. The germline V and J ends were trimmed by 6 bases and 4 bases, with 10 bases remaining between them. Germline V CDR1 and CDR2: MDHEN, SYDVKM. In DNA form, the CDR3 reads TGTGCCAGCAGGGAGGGATTCGGAAACACCATATATTTT. Its protein product is CASREGFGNTIYF.